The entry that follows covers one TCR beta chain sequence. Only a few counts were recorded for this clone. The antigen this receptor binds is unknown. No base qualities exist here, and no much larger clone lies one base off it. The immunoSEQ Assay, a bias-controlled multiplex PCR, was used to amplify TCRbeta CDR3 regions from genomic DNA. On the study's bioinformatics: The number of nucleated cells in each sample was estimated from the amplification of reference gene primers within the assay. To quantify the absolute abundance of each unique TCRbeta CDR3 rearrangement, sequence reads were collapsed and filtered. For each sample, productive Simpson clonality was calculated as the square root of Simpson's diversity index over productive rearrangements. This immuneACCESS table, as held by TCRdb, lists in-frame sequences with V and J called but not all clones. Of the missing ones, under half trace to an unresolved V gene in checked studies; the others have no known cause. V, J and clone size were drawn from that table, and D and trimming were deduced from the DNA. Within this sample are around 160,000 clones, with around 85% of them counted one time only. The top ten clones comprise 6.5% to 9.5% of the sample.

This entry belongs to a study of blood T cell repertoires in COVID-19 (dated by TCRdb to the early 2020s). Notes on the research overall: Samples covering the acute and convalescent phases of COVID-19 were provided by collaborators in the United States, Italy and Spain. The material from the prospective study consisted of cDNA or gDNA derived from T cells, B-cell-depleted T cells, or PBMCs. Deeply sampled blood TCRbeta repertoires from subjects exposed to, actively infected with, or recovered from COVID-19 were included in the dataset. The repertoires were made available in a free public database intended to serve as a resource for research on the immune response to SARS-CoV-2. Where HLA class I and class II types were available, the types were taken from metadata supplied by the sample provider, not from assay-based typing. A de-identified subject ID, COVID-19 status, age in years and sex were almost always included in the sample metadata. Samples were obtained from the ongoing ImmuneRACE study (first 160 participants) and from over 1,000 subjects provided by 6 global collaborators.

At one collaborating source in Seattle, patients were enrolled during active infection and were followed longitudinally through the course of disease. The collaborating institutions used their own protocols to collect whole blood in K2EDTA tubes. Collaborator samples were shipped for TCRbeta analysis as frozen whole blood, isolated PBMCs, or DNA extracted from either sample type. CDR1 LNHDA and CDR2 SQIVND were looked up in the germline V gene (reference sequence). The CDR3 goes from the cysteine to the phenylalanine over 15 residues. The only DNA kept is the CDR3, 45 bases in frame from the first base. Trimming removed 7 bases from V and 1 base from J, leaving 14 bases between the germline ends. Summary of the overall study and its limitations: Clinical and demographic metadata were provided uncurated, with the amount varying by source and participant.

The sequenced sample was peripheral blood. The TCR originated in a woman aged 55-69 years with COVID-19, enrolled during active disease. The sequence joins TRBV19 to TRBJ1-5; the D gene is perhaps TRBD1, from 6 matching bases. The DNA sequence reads TGTGCCAGTACCTTAAATCAGGGGAGCAATCAGCCCCAGCATTTT. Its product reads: CASTLNQGSNQPQHF.